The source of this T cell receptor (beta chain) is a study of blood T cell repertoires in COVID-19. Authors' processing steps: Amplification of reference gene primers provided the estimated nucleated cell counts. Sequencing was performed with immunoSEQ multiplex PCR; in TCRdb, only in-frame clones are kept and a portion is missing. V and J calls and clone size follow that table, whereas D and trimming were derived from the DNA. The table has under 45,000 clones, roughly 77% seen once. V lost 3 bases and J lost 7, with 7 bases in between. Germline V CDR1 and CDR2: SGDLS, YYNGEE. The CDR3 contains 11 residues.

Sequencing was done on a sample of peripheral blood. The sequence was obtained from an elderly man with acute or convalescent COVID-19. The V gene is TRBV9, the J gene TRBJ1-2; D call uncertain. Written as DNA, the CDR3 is TGTGCCAGCAGCGGACACGCTGGCTACACCTTC. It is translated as CASSGHAGYTF.